This T cell receptor (beta chain) was retrieved from a study of technical replicates of blood from a few donors. TCRdb's table, derived via immunoSEQ multiplex PCR, lists solely in-frame clones and lacks some. The table includes approximately 50,000 clones, around 95% detected once. The CDR3 consists of 17 residues. CDR1 SEHNR and CDR2 FQNEAQ come from the germline V gene (reference sequence). V trimming: 5 bases; J trimming: 2 bases; junction bases outside the gene matches: 12. Sequencing input: T cells isolated from PBMCs. The TCR was taken from a human donor in good health. V gene TRBV7-9 combines with J gene TRBJ1-5; 7 bases line up with TRBD1. The CDR3 DNA reads as TGTGCCAGCAGCCGGGACAGCGGGGGGGTTGGCAATCAGCCCCAGCATTTT. Residues: CASSRDSGGVGNQPQHF.